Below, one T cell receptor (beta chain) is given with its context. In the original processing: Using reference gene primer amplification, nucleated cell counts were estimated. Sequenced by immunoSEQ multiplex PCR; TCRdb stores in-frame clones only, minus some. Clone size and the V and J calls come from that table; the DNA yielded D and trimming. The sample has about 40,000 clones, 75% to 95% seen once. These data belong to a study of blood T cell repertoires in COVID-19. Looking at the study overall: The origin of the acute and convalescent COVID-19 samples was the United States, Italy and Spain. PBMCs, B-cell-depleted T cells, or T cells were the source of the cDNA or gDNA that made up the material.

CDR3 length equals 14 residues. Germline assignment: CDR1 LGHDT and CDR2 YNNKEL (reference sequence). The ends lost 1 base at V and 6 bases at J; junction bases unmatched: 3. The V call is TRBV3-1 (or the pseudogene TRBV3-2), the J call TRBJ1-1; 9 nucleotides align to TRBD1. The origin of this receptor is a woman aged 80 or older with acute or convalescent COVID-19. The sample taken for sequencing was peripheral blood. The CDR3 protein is CASSQGQGGAEAFF. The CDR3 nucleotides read TGTGCCAGCAGCCAAGGACAGGGGGGCGCTGAAGCTTTCTTT.